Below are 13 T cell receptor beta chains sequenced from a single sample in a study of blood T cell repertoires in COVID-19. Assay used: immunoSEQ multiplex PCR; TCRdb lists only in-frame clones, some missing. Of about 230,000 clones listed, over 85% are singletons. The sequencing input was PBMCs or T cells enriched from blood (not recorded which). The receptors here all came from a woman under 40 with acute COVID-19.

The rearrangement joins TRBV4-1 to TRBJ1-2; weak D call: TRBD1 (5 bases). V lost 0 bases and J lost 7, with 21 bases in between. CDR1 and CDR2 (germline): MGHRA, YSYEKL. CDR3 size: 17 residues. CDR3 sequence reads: CASSQESAGWLWGGYTF. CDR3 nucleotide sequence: TGCGCCAGCAGCCAAGAATCGGCAGGGTGGTTGTGGGGTGGCTACACCTTC.

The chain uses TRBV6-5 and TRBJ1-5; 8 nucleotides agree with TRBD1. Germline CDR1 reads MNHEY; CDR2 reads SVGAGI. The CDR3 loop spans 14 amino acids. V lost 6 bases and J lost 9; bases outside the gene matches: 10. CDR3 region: CASSPDREVGPQHF. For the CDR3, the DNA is TGTGCCAGCAGCCCGGACAGGGAGGTTGGGCCCCAGCATTTT.

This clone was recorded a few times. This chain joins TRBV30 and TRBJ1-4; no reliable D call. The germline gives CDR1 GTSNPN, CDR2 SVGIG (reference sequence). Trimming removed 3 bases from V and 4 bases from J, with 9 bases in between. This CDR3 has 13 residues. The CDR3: CAWRVRRNEKLFF. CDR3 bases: TGTGCCTGGAGAGTCAGGCGTAATGAAAAACTGTTTTTT.

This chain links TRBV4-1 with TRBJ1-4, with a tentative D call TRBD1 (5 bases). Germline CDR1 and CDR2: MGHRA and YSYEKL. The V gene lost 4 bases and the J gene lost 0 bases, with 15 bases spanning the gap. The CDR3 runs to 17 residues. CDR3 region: CASSPRTPLATNEKLFF. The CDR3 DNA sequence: TGCGCCAGCAGCCCGCGGACACCTCTTGCAACTAATGAAAAACTGTTTTTT.

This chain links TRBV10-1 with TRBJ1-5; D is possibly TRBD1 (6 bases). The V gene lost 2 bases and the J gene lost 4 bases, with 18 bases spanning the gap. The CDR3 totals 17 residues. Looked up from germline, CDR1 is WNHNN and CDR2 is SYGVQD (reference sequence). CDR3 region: CASSEVIIRQENQPQHF. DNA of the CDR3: TGCGCCAGCAGTGAGGTCATAATTCGACAGGAAAATCAGCCCCAGCATTTT.

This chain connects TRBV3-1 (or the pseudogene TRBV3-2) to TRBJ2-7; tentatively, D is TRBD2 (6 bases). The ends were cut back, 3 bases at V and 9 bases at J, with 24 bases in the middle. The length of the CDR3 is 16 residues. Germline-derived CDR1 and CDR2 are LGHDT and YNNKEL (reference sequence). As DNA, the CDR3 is TGTGCCAGCAGCCAGAGGTTTGGTAGCGGCCTTCAAGTGCAGTACTTC. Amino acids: CASSQRFGSGLQVQYF.

CDR3 residues: CASSSLERGYRAFF. CDR3 in DNA: TGTGCCAGCAGCTCCCTTGAAAGGGGGTATAGAGCTTTCTTT. This sequence joins TRBV5-8 and TRBJ1-1; the D gene is possibly TRBD1 (6 bases). The CDR3 totals 14 residues. The ends were cut back, 3 bases at V and 10 bases at J, with 19 bases in the middle. Looked up from germline, CDR1 is SGHTS and CDR2 is YDEGEE.

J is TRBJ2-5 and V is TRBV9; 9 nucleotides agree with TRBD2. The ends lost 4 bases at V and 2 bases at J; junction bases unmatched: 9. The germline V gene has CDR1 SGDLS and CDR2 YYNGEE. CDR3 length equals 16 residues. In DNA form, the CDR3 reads TGTGCCAGCAGCTCTCCTCAGCGGGGGGTACAAGAGACCCAGTACTTC. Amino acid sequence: CASSSPQRGVQETQYF. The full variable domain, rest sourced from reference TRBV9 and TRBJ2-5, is DSGVTQTPKHLITATGQRVTLRCSPRSGDLSVYWYQQSLDQGLQFLIQYYNGEERAKGNILERFSAQQFPDLHSELNLSSLELGDSALYFCASSSPQRGVQETQYFGPGTRLLVL.

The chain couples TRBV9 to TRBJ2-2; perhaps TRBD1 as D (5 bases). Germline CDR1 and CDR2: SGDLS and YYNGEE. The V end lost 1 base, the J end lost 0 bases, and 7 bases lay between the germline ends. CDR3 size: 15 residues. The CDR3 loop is CASSVQGPNTGELFF. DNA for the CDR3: TGTGCCAGCAGCGTACAGGGCCCGAACACCGGGGAGCTGTTTTTT.

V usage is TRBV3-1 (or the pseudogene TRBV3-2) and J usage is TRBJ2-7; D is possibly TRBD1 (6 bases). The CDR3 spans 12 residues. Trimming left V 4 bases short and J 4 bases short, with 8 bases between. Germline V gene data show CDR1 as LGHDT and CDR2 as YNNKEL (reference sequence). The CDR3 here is CASSPTGYEQYF. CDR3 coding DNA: TGTGCCAGCAGCCCAACAGGGTACGAGCAGTACTTC.

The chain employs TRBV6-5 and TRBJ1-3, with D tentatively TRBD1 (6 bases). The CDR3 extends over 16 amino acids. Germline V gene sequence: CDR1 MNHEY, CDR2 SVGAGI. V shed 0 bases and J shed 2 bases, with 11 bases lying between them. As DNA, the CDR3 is TGTGCCAGCAGTTACTCTGGGGGCGCAACTGGAAACACCATATATTTT. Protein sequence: CASSYSGGATGNTIYF.

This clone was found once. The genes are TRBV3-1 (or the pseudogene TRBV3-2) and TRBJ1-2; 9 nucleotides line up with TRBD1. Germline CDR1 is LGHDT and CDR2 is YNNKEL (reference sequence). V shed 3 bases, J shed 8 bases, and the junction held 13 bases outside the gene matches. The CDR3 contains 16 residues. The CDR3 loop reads CASSQTEAGTGPGYTF. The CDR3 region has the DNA TGTGCCAGCAGCCAGACAGAGGCCGGGACAGGGCCCGGCTACACCTTC.

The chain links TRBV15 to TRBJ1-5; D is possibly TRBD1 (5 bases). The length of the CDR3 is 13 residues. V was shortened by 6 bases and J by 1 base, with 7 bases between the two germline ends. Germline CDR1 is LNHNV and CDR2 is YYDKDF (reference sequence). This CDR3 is CATSRGSNQPQHF. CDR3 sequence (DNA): TGTGCCACCAGTAGGGGAAGCAATCAGCCCCAGCATTTT.